The present T cell receptor beta chain was sequenced within a study of T cells in Graves' hyperthyroidism and ophthalmopathy. RNA transcripts yielded amplified TCR beta CDR3 regions. With the HTBI primer set, the TCR CDR3 went through a first round of RT-PCR. TCRdb used MiXCR to reprocess the multiplex PCR reads, holding one entry per CDR3 protein. The sample shows under 700,000 distinct CDR3 sequences, 40% to 55% of them seen only once. CDR1 is SQVTM, CDR2 ANQGSEA, per germline. This CDR3 region has 14 residues. Trimming removed 2 bases at V and 8 bases at J, with 18 bases between. Sequences were obtained from peripheral blood or thyroid tissue (not recorded which). The V call is TRBV29-1, the J call TRBJ1-2; TRBD1 might be the D (6 bases). This sequence originates from a woman under 30 with Graves' hyperthyroidism. The CDR3 sequence: CSVELISGGSGYTF. In nucleotides, the CDR3 is TGCAGCGTTGAATTGATATCGGGGGGCTCAGGCTACACCTTC.